The 15 T cell receptor beta chains below were found in one sample sequenced in a study of T cell repertoires in cytomegalovirus infection. TCRdb reprocessed the reads with MiXCR, giving one entry per CDR3 protein. The profile covers some 390,000 distinct CDR3 sequences, with around a sixth appearing a single time and 7.5% to 9.5% taken by the ten largest. Sequencing input: PBMCs. Receptor source: a human donor in good health (CMV status not recorded). Some clones in this sample may be carry-over from other donors' samples.

There are many counts of this clonotype. The chain couples TRBV7-9 to TRBJ1-1, with TRBD1 as a possible D gene (5 bases). The CDR3 covers 12 residues. V was pared by 10 bases and J by 3 bases, with 12 bases between. Germline loops: CDR1 SEHNR, CDR2 FQNEAQ (reference sequence). CDR3 DNA: TGTGCCATCAAAGGGACCGACACTGAAGCTTTCTTT. It is translated as CAIKGTDTEAFF.

V is TRBV7-9 and J is TRBJ2-7, with a tentative D call TRBD1 (6 bases). Germline V gene data show CDR1 as SEHNR and CDR2 as FQNEAQ (reference sequence). The CDR3 length is 16 residues. Trimming cost V 1 base and J 2 bases, with 15 bases left between them. The CDR3 is CASSLDSGHRAYEQYF. CDR3 DNA sequence: TGTGCCAGCAGCTTAGACTCGGGACATAGGGCCTACGAGCAGTACTTC.

This clonotype was observed many times. V and J are TRBV7-6 and TRBJ1-1; no definite D call. The V end lost 5 bases, the J end lost 5 bases, and 21 bases lay between the germline ends. Germline assignment: CDR1 SGHVS and CDR2 FNYEAQ. The CDR3 extends over 16 amino acids. The CDR3 protein is CASSAGEGQSGTEAFF. The CDR3 nucleotides are TGTGCCAGCAGCGCTGGGGAAGGGCAGTCGGGAACTGAAGCTTTCTTT.

This clonotype has just a few counts. The chain combines TRBV4-1 with TRBJ2-3, with D unclear. Germline lookup yields CDR1 MGHRA and CDR2 YSYEKL. V was cut by 1 base and J by 0 bases, with 14 bases left in between. The CDR3 is 17 amino acids. The CDR3 protein is CASSQGSGATSTDTQYF. The CDR3 DNA reads TGCGCCAGCAGCCAAGGGAGTGGAGCAACTAGCACAGATACGCAGTATTTT.

Turning to this clonotype: The junction shows a germline mismatch at one end, possibly a read error. The rearrangement joins TRBV6-4 to TRBJ1-1; TRBD1 agrees at 7 bases. This CDR3 is 10 amino acids long. Germline loops: CDR1 MRHNA, CDR2 SNTAGT. The CDR3 DNA follows: TGTGCCAACAGTCACAGGGGAGCTTTCTTT. As protein: CANSHRGAFF.

This clonotype was seen more than once but under ten times. The chain uses TRBV6-1 and TRBJ1-2; D perhaps matches TRBD1 (5 bases). The V and J ends lost 2 bases and 7 bases respectively, with 14 bases between them. CDR1 is MNHNS and CDR2 is SASEGT in the germline V gene. The CDR3 runs 14 residues. CDR3 bases: TGTGCCAGCAGTGAAATTCTCGCTGGGGGTGGCTACACCTTC. This codes for CASSEILAGGGYTF.

Note on this clonotype: This may be a read error, as it is one base from a much larger clone. Here the CDR3 omits its conserved ending phenylalanine or tryptophan, so a read error is the likely source. The chain carries TRBV6-1 and TRBJ1-1; TRBD1 aligns across 7 bases. This CDR3 spans 14 amino acids. Germline trimming cut 6 bases from V and 2 bases from J; bases unmatched to any gene: 6. The germline CDR1 and CDR2 sequences are MNHNS and SASEGT. CDR3 loop: CASSIGTANTEAFL. Written as DNA, the CDR3 is TGTGCCAGCAGCATTGGGACAGCTAACACTGAAGCTTTCCTT.

The chain has TRBV11-2 and TRBJ2-1; 9 nucleotides line up with TRBD2. There are 16 residues in the CDR3. Germline trimming cut 5 bases from V and 0 bases from J; bases unmatched to any gene: 5. Germline assignment: CDR1 SGHAT and CDR2 FQNNGV. The CDR3 is CASSLLAGISYNEQFF. In nucleotides, the CDR3 is TGTGCCAGCAGCCTCCTAGCGGGGATCTCCTACAATGAGCAGTTCTTC.

This clonotype occurred a few times. The J gene is TRBJ2-2, the V gene TRBV7-6, with 12 bases that match TRBD2. The length of the CDR3 is 16 residues. The trim removed 4 bases at V and 2 bases at J, leaving 2 bases unmatched. Germline V gives CDR1 SGHVS, CDR2 FNYEAQ. CDR3 nucleotides: TGTGCCAGCAGCTGGACTAGCGGGATCAACACCGGGGAGCTGTTTTTT. As protein: CASSWTSGINTGELFF. Supplemented by reference TRBV7-6 and TRBJ2-2, the full variable domain reads GAGVSQSPRYKVTKRGQDVALRCDPISGHVSLYWYRQALGQGPEFLTYFNYEAQQDKSGLPNDRFSAERPEGSISTLTIQRTEQRDSAMYRCASSWTSGINTGELFFGEGSRLTVL.

This clonotype has ten or more counts. The V and J genes are TRBV28 and TRBJ1-5, with D uncertain. The germline CDR1 and CDR2 sequences are MDHEN and SYDVKM. This CDR3 spans 13 amino acids. V was trimmed by 3 bases and J by 7 bases, leaving 10 bases between them. The CDR3 sequence is CASSFGYWQPQHF. The CDR3 nucleotides are TGTGCCAGCAGTTTTGGGTATTGGCAGCCCCAGCATTTT.

This clonotype was seen a few times. The chain links TRBV12-3 or TRBV12-4 to TRBJ2-1; TRBD2 agrees at 15 bases. V was pared by 6 bases and J by 7 bases, with 4 bases of the junction left unmatched. The CDR3 loop spans 15 amino acids. In DNA form, the CDR3 reads TGTGCCAGCAGACCCGGGACTAGCGGGGGGAATGAGCAGTTCTTC. Encoded protein: CASRPGTSGGNEQFF.

This clonotype was recorded at least ten times. The chain recombines TRBV7-8 with TRBJ1-1; possible D gene TRBD1, 5 bases. V was clipped by 5 bases and J by 11 bases, with 18 bases between them. Germline assignment: CDR1 SGHVS and CDR2 FQNEAQ. The CDR3 extends over 13 amino acids. Written as DNA, the CDR3 is TGTGCCAGCAGCCAGAGACAGATACGAACTGCTTTCTTT. It yields the protein CASSQRQIRTAFF.

This clonotype was observed at least ten times. J is TRBJ2-7 and V is TRBV7-2, with a possible D match to TRBD1 (6 bases). The germline gives CDR1 SGHTA, CDR2 FQGNSA. The ends were cut back, 0 bases at V and 6 bases at J, with 12 bases in the middle. The CDR3 spans 14 residues. DNA of the CDR3: TGTGCCAGCAGCTTAGCACAGGGAGCATCCGAGCAGTACTTC. Protein sequence: CASSLAQGASEQYF.

There are a few counts of this clonotype. This rearrangement joins TRBV27 to TRBJ2-7; 9 positions match TRBD1. CDR3 length: 15 residues. Looked up from germline, CDR1 is MNHEY and CDR2 is SMNVEV (reference sequence). The junction had 12 bases not matched to a gene; V was cut back by 7 bases and J by 5 bases. CDR3 bases: TGTGCCAGCACCCGGTCCGGGACAGGGAGGAACGAGCAGTACTTC. Its protein product is CASTRSGTGRNEQYF.

The chain couples TRBV5-6 to TRBJ1-5; D uncertain. V was pared by 10 bases and J by 1 base, with 12 bases between. The CDR3 consists of 13 residues. Germline V gene lookup returns CDR1 SGHDT and CDR2 YYEEEE. This CDR3 reads CARRRESNQPQHF. The CDR3 nucleotides read TGTGCCCGACGCAGAGAAAGCAATCAGCCCCAGCATTTT. The whole variable domain, filled in from reference TRBV5-6 and TRBJ1-5, reads DAGVTQSPTHLIKTRGQQVTLRCSPKSGHDTVSWYQQALGQGPQFIFQYYEEEERQRGNFPDRFSGHQFPNYSSELNVNALLLGDSALYLCARRRESNQPQHFGDGTRLSIL.